The 17 T cell receptor beta chains presented below share a single source sample, sequenced in a study of T and B cells in COVID-19 patients. Multiplex PCR with BIOMED2 TRB-A/B primer pools amplified TRB rearrangements. TCRdb reprocessed the multiplex PCR reads with MiXCR, giving one entry per CDR3 protein. In the table there are 13,000 to 15,000 distinct CDR3 sequences, around 30% of which are singletons. From blood, roughly 240-550 ng of genomic DNA served as TRB template. Input material: blood. Source of these receptors: a human donor who had recovered from COVID-19.

This clonotype occurred a few times. The rearrangement links TRBV5-6 to TRBJ1-2; TRBD1 might be the D (5 bases). This CDR3 region has 18 residues. V lost 0 bases to trimming and J lost 1 base, with 19 bases between them. Germline V gene sequence: CDR1 SGHDT, CDR2 YYEEEE. The CDR3 spells CASSLDGTAWGSNYGYTF. The DNA of the CDR3 is TGTGCCAGCAGCTTGGACGGGACCGCCTGGGGAAGTAACTATGGCTACACCTTC.

The chain employs TRBV7-9 and TRBJ1-2, with 8 positions matching TRBD1. J gave up 1 base and V 5 bases, and 3 bases lay outside the gene matches. The CDR3 has 14 residues. CDR1 and CDR2 from the germline V gene are SEHNR and FQNEAQ (reference sequence). The CDR3: CASSGGQGNYGYTF. CDR3 nucleotide sequence: TGTGCCAGCAGCGGAGGACAGGGTAACTATGGCTACACCTTC.

This clonotype has a count of ten or more. The CDR3 nucleotides are TGTGCCAGCCAGAATCCTAACGACAATGAGCAGTTCTTC. Translated, it gives CASQNPNDNEQFF. The chain links TRBV18 to TRBJ2-1, with no clear D. CDR3 size: 13 residues. Per the germline V gene, CDR1 is KGHSH and CDR2 is LQKENI. V was trimmed by 8 bases and J by 5 bases, leaving 13 bases between them.

This clonotype was recorded at least ten times. The V call is TRBV5-5, the J call TRBJ1-1; tentatively, D is TRBD1 (5 bases). The germline gives CDR1 SGHKS, CDR2 YYEKEE (reference sequence). V was pared by 5 bases and J by 2 bases, with 10 bases between. CDR3 length equals 13 residues. CDR3 residues: CASRRDLNTEAFF. The CDR3 DNA reads as TGTGCCAGCAGGCGGGACCTTAACACTGAAGCTTTCTTT.

This clonotype has more than one count but fewer than ten. The rearrangement links TRBV27 to TRBJ2-7; D remains unclear. V shed 5 bases and J shed 1 base, with 18 bases lying between them. Germline values: CDR1 MNHEY, CDR2 SMNVEV (reference sequence). The CDR3 runs to 16 residues. The CDR3 nucleotides are TGTGCCAGCAGTCCTCAACGCAGAGGTCTATCCTACGAGCAGTACTTC. Translation: CASSPQRRGLSYEQYF.

CDR3 bases: TGTGCCAGCAGCTTAGGTCGCCTTGAGGGCCAAGAGACCCAGTACTTC. Translation gives CASSLGRLEGQETQYF. The rearrangement links TRBV7-2 to TRBJ2-5; the D gene is possibly TRBD2 (5 bases). V lost 1 base and J 1 base, leaving 13 bases between the germline ends. The CDR3 runs 16 residues. Germline assignment: CDR1 SGHTA and CDR2 FQGNSA.

This clonotype was seen more than once but under ten times. This chain connects TRBV5-4 to TRBJ1-2, with a possible D match to TRBD1 (6 bases). Germline assignment: CDR1 SGHNT and CDR2 YYREEE (reference sequence). The ends were cut back, 4 bases at V and 6 bases at J, with 13 bases in the middle. The CDR3 runs 13 residues. CDR3 DNA: TGTGCCAGCAGCCTCCGGGACATGAATGGCTACACCTTC. Its protein product is CASSLRDMNGYTF. The full variable domain, its missing parts supplied by reference TRBV5-4 and TRBJ1-2, is ETGVTQSPTHLIKTRGQQVTLRCSSQSGHNTVSWYQQALGQGPQFIFQYYREEENGRGNFPPRFSGLQFPNYSSELNVNALELDDSALYLCASSLRDMNGYTFGSGTRLTVV.

This clonotype has more than one count but fewer than ten. The chain couples TRBV5-4 to TRBJ2-3; D is unclear. CDR3 size: 15 residues. V was clipped by 3 bases and J by 4 bases, with 15 bases between them. From germline, CDR1 is SGHNT and CDR2 YYREEE (reference sequence). CDR3 residues: CASSWGSGFADTQYF. The CDR3 DNA sequence: TGTGCCAGCAGCTGGGGTTCAGGATTCGCAGATACGCAGTATTTT.

This clonotype was recorded at least ten times. The genes are TRBV12-3 or TRBV12-4 and TRBJ2-3; D gene unclear. V lost 6 bases and J 6 bases, leaving 10 bases between the germline ends. CDR3 length equals 12 residues. CDR3 sequence reads: CASSLRPDTQYF. The CDR3 region has the DNA TGTGCCAGCAGCCTCCGGCCCGATACGCAGTATTTT.

This CDR3 reads CASSSATGGNQPQHF. The CDR3 DNA sequence: TGTGCCAGCAGTTCGGCTACAGGGGGCAATCAGCCCCAGCATTTT. This rearrangement joins TRBV27 to TRBJ1-5; TRBD1 matches 7 bases. Trimming at V came to 4 bases and at J to 2 bases, leaving 5 bases not matched to a gene. Germline values: CDR1 MNHEY, CDR2 SMNVEV (reference sequence). The CDR3 has 15 residues.

By share, this clonotype ranks as medium-sized. V usage is TRBV29-1 and J usage is TRBJ2-7; unclear D gene. V lost 6 bases and J 2 bases, leaving 8 bases between the germline ends. Per germline, CDR1 SQVTM and CDR2 ANQGSEA. The CDR3 sequence is 11 residues long. Here the CDR3 reads CSVGETYEQYF. DNA of the CDR3: TGCAGCGTGGGCGAAACCTACGAGCAGTACTTC.

This clonotype was detected only a few times. V gene TRBV6-1 combines with J gene TRBJ2-3; TRBD2 aligns across 12 bases. Germline V lookup: CDR1 MNHNS, CDR2 SASEGT. This CDR3 is 17 amino acids long. The V segment lost 2 bases and the J segment 5 bases; nucleotides outside the gene matches: 8. CDR3 region: CASSEFGLAGPLDTQYF. DNA of the CDR3: TGTGCCAGCAGTGAATTTGGACTAGCGGGGCCTTTAGATACGCAGTATTTT.

This clonotype was seen more than once but under ten times. V and J are TRBV4-3 and TRBJ2-2, with TRBD1 matching 8 bases. J was trimmed by 6 bases and V by 0 bases; bases with no gene match: 9. Germline lookup yields CDR1 LGHNA and CDR2 YSLEER. The CDR3 covers 17 residues. The CDR3 DNA is TGCGCCAGCAGCCAAGACGGTCCAGGGGGCAGACCCGGGGAGCTGTTTTTT. Protein sequence: CASSQDGPGGRPGELFF.

V gene TRBV29-1 combines with J gene TRBJ2-3, with 8 bases matching TRBD2. The CDR3 sequence is 14 residues long. CDR1 SQVTM and CDR2 ANQGSEA come from the germline V gene. This CDR3 reads CSATSTSGTDTQYF. In DNA form, the CDR3 reads TGCAGTGCTACCTCGACTAGCGGCACAGATACGCAGTATTTT.

V usage is TRBV4-3 and J usage is TRBJ2-1; D perhaps matches TRBD1 (6 bases). V lost 0 bases and J lost 2, with 11 bases in between. CDR1 LGHNA and CDR2 YSLEER come from the germline V gene. The CDR3 spans 16 residues. CDR3 DNA sequence: TGCGCCAGCAGCCAAGATTCACAGGGCGCCTACAATGAGCAGTTCTTC. This encodes CASSQDSQGAYNEQFF.

This clonotype has a count of ten or more. As DNA, the CDR3 is TGTGCCAGCAGTTTCCGGACAAGCTCTAGCACAGATACGCAGTATTTT. Its translation is CASSFRTSSSTDTQYF. The chain links TRBV6-2 or TRBV6-3 to TRBJ2-3; perhaps TRBD1 as D (5 bases). This CDR3 is built from 16 residues. Germline V gene data show CDR1 as MNHEY and CDR2 as SVGEGT. Trimming cost V 4 bases and J 0 bases, with 14 bases left between them.

The chain uses TRBV6-2 or TRBV6-3 and TRBJ2-7; 7 nucleotides line up with TRBD2. The CDR3 extends over 15 amino acids. The trim removed 0 bases at V and 2 bases at J, leaving 4 bases unmatched. CDR1 MNHEY and CDR2 SVGEGT come from the germline V gene. CDR3 region: CASSYSALAAYEQYF. CDR3 DNA: TGTGCCAGCAGTTACTCAGCCCTAGCGGCCTACGAGCAGTACTTC.